This entry concerns a single TCR beta chain. Its antigen is not known. Peripheral blood CD8+ and CD4+ T cells were profiled by TCR beta sequencing. In germline, CDR1 is SGDLS, CDR2 YYNGEE. V lost 4 bases and J lost 2, with 10 bases in between. This CDR3 comprises 13 residues. The sample belongs to a study of CD8 T cells in Susac syndrome. Study-wide context: Within the sequenced Susac syndrome patient group, about six exhibited active disease and under 10 were in remission. Regarding the study as a whole: The study found that Susac CD8+ clonal expansion peaked in TEMRA cells and active patients. The study conceded that relatively few individuals underwent its TCR sequencing and HLA analysis.

A quantity of about 0.5 to 1 ug RNA underwent reverse transcription using random hexamers. TCRdb reprocessed the immunoSEQ multiplex PCR reads via MiXCR and lists one record per CDR3 protein. This table holds around 80,000 distinct CDR3 sequences, approximately 95% found once. What was sequenced was CD8+ T cells from PBMCs. This chain uses TRBV9 with TRBJ2-7; perhaps TRBD2 as D (5 bases). The sequence derives from a human donor with Susac syndrome. In DNA form, the CDR3 reads TGTGCCAGCAGCCGGGATTCAGCCTACGAGCAGTACTTC. Its protein product is CASSRDSAYEQYF.